These 32 T cell receptor beta chains originate from one sample sequenced in a study of blood T cell repertoires in COVID-19. The repertoire was sequenced with immunoSEQ multiplex PCR; TCRdb's copy has only in-frame clones and lacks some. The repertoire holds about 480,000 clones, 75% to 90% seen once, with around 8% in the top ten. What was sequenced was PBMCs or T cells enriched from blood (not recorded which). These TCRs come from a woman in her fifties or sixties who had recovered from COVID-19.

The rearrangement links TRBV5-1 to TRBJ2-6; tentatively, D is TRBD2 (5 bases). In germline, CDR1 is SGHRS, CDR2 YFSETQ. The germline V and J ends were trimmed by 3 bases and 0 bases, with 7 bases remaining between them. CDR3 size: 15 residues. CDR3 nucleotides: TGCGCCAGCAGCTCTGAGGGCTCTGGGGCCAACGTCCTGACTTTC. Translation: CASSSEGSGANVLTF.

This rearrangement joins TRBV25-1 to TRBJ1-2; D might be TRBD1 (6 bases). Germline CDR1 reads MGHDK; CDR2 reads SYGVNS. CDR3 length: 13 residues. The V gene lost 6 bases and the J gene lost 5 bases, with 13 bases spanning the gap. CDR3 in amino acids: CASSFRGGYGYTF. The CDR3 bases are TGTGCCAGCAGCTTTCGAGGGGGATATGGCTACACCTTC.

The chain combines TRBV1 with TRBJ2-7; the table's D gene call, TRBD2, was not cross checked with the DNA. TRBV1 is a pseudogene locus. This CDR3 has 15 residues. In DNA form, the CDR3 reads TGCACCAGCAGCCAAGTCGGTAGCGGGGGCTACGAGCAGTACGTC. It yields the protein CTSSQVGSGGYEQYV.

The chain carries TRBV5-4 and TRBJ2-2; the D gene is possibly TRBD1 (6 bases). The CDR3 contains 13 residues. Trimming cost V 9 bases and J 2 bases, with 11 bases left between them. From germline, CDR1 is SGHNT and CDR2 YYREEE (reference sequence). DNA for the CDR3: TGTGCCACAGGGGACGCTAACACCGGGGAGCTGTTTTTT. Residues: CATGDANTGELFF.

The chain employs TRBV4-2 and TRBJ1-5; tentative D call: TRBD1 (6 bases). Germline CDR1 and CDR2: LGHNA and YNFKEQ. The CDR3 has 14 amino acids. V gave up 1 base and J gave up 7 bases, with 11 bases separating them. This chain's CDR3 is CASSQVITGQPQHF. CDR3 in DNA: TGTGCCAGCAGCCAAGTGATCACAGGGCAGCCCCAGCATTTT.

CDR3 region: CASSEFRQMNTEAFF. DNA of the CDR3: TGCGCCAGCAGTGAGTTTCGACAGATGAACACTGAAGCTTTCTTT. The chain links TRBV10-1 to TRBJ1-1, with D perhaps TRBD1 (5 bases). Looked up from germline, CDR1 is WNHNN and CDR2 is SYGVQD (reference sequence). Trimming removed 1 base at V and 0 bases at J, with 9 bases between. This CDR3 has 15 residues.

The DNA of the CDR3 is TGCGCCAGCAGCCAATTTGACAGGGATATCTCTGGGGCCAACGTCCTGACTTTC. Translated: CASSQFDRDISGANVLTF. V is TRBV4-1 and J is TRBJ2-6; TRBD1 matches 7 bases. The germline V gene has CDR1 MGHRA and CDR2 YSYEKL. The CDR3 sequence is 18 residues long. V was clipped by 2 bases and J by 0 bases; unmatched bases: 7.

The V and J genes are TRBV6-1 and TRBJ1-3, with D uncertain. The ends were cut back, 2 bases at V and 0 bases at J, with 8 bases in the middle. The CDR3 has 15 residues. Per germline, CDR1 MNHNS and CDR2 SASEGT. The CDR3 here is CASSEQQFSGNTIYF. CDR3 sequence (DNA): TGTGCCAGCAGTGAACAACAGTTCTCTGGAAACACCATATATTTT.

The chain is built from TRBV12-5 and TRBJ2-1; no definite D call. The germline CDR1 and CDR2 sequences are LGHNT and FRNRAP. The CDR3 is 12 residues long. V shed 2 bases and J shed 9 bases, with 8 bases lying between them. CDR3 residues: CASGLTRSEQFF. The CDR3 DNA reads as TGTGCTAGTGGTTTGACGCGTAGTGAGCAGTTCTTC.

This clone was detected a few times. This chain joins TRBV24-1 and TRBJ2-7; possible D gene TRBD2, 7 bases. CDR1 KGHDR and CDR2 SFDVKD come from the germline V gene. CDR3 length: 15 amino acids. Trimming pared 3 bases from V and 5 bases from J, leaving 16 bases between. This chain's CDR3 is CATSDGSGTLNEQYF. CDR3 bases: TGTGCCACCAGTGATGGGAGCGGGACACTCAACGAGCAGTACTTC.

V and J are TRBV15 and TRBJ2-7; D is possibly TRBD1 (5 bases). The CDR3 length is 14 residues. The V and J ends lost 2 bases and 5 bases respectively, with 13 bases between them. CDR1 is LNHNV and CDR2 is YYDKDF in the germline V gene (reference sequence). The CDR3 is CATSRQGWYNEQYF. The CDR3 bases are TGTGCCACCAGCAGACAGGGATGGTACAACGAGCAGTACTTC.

The rearrangement links TRBV27 to TRBJ1-6, with D possibly matching TRBD1 (5 bases). V was cut by 2 bases and J by 9 bases, with 14 bases left in between. Germline assignment: CDR1 MNHEY and CDR2 SMNVEV (reference sequence). The length of the CDR3 is 15 residues. The CDR3 loop reads CASSLRQGLGSPLHF. CDR3 sequence (DNA): TGTGCCAGCAGTTTAAGGCAGGGTCTTGGTTCACCCCTCCACTTT.

This chain links TRBV19 with TRBJ2-6; TRBD2 matches 7 bases. The junction had 2 bases not matched to a gene; V was cut back by 4 bases and J by 2 bases. CDR1 and CDR2 from the germline V gene are LNHDA and SQIVND (reference sequence). The CDR3 runs 15 residues. The CDR3: CASSTRGAGANVLTF. The DNA for the CDR3 is TGTGCCAGTAGTACACGGGGGGCTGGGGCCAACGTCCTGACTTTC.

The chain links TRBV3-1 (or the pseudogene TRBV3-2) to TRBJ1-4, with D perhaps TRBD1 (5 bases). V lost 0 bases to trimming and J lost 7 bases, with 21 bases between them. CDR1 and CDR2 from the germline V gene are LGHDT and YNNKEL (reference sequence). This CDR3 has 18 amino acids. CDR3 DNA: TGTGCCAGCAGCCAAGAACAGGTCCTCGGGGGAGCGTTTGAAAAACTGTTTTTT. Its translation: CASSQEQVLGGAFEKLFF.

This clone came up once. J is TRBJ2-7 and V is TRBV5-4; no firm D call. Germline-derived CDR1 and CDR2 are SGHNT and YYREEE (reference sequence). This CDR3 has 12 residues. The germline V and J ends were trimmed by 1 base and 4 bases, with 6 bases remaining between them. The CDR3 spells CASSLNEYEQYF. Here the CDR3 DNA reads TGTGCCAGCAGCTTGAATGAGTACGAGCAGTACTTC.

The chain links TRBV7-2 to TRBJ1-1; no firm D call. The CDR3 has 15 residues. Germline assignment: CDR1 SGHTA and CDR2 FQGNSA. V shed 0 bases and J shed 0 bases, with 8 bases lying between them. The CDR3 is CASSLAAALNTEAFF. In nucleotides, the CDR3 is TGTGCCAGCAGCTTAGCCGCCGCGTTGAACACTGAAGCTTTCTTT. The full variable domain, its missing parts supplied by reference TRBV7-2 and TRBJ1-1, is GAGVSQSPSNKVTEKGKDVELRCDPISGHTALYWYRQSLGQGLEFLIYFQGNSAPDKSGLPSDRFSAERTGGSVSTLTIQRTQQEDSAVYLCASSLAAALNTEAFFGQGTRLTVV.

The chain recombines TRBV10-3 with TRBJ1-2; D unclear. The CDR3 covers 11 residues. V was pared by 4 bases and J by 8 bases, with 8 bases between. Germline CDR1 is ENHRY and CDR2 is SYGVKD. The CDR3 loop is CAISVGRGYTF. Written as DNA, the CDR3 is TGTGCCATCAGTGTAGGCAGGGGCTACACCTTC.

This chain connects TRBV2 to TRBJ2-7; D might be TRBD1 (6 bases). Germline lookup yields CDR1 SNHLY and CDR2 FYNNEI. The CDR3 has 13 amino acids. V dropped 6 bases and J dropped 0 bases, with 9 bases sitting between them. The CDR3 DNA reads as TGTGCCAGCAGCGGGGACATCTCCTACGAGCAGTACTTC. It encodes CASSGDISYEQYF. Full variable domain (outside the CDR3, taken from reference TRBV2 and TRBJ2-7): EPEVTQTPSHQVTQMGQEVILRCVPISNHLYFYWYRQILGQKVEFLVSFYNNEISEKSEIFDDQFSVERPDGSNFTLKIRSTKLEDSAMYFCASSGDISYEQYFGPGTRLTVT.

This chain links TRBV29-1 with TRBJ1-2; D remains ambiguous. The CDR3 spans 12 residues. Trimming left V 4 bases short and J 6 bases short, with 12 bases between. Germline V gives CDR1 SQVTM, CDR2 ANQGSEA. CDR3 DNA: TGCAGCGTTGTGGTCGGGTCCCATGGCTACACCTTC. It yields the protein CSVVVGSHGYTF.

This sequence joins TRBV27 and TRBJ1-6, with TRBD1 as a possible D gene (6 bases). CDR3 length: 17 residues. CDR1 is MNHEY, CDR2 SMNVEV, per germline (reference sequence). V gave up 6 bases and J gave up 0 bases, with 15 bases separating them. In DNA, the CDR3 is TGTGCCAGCAGGACCTGGACAGCGAGCTCCTATAATTCACCCCTCCACTTT. This translates into CASRTWTASSYNSPLHF.

This chain joins TRBV11-2 and TRBJ2-2; TRBD1 matches at 8 bases. Per germline, CDR1 SGHAT and CDR2 FQNNGV. CDR3 length equals 16 residues. V lost 1 base to trimming and J lost 1 base; unmatched junction nucleotides: 2. The CDR3 sequence is CASSLVDRGNTGELFF. The CDR3 nucleotides read TGTGCCAGCAGCTTAGTCGACAGGGGGAACACCGGGGAGCTGTTTTTT.

This chain's CDR3 is CASSQVRAGGTEKLFF. CDR3 coding DNA: TGTGCCAGCAGCCAAGTCAGGGCAGGGGGCACCGAAAAACTGTTTTTT. This chain links TRBV3-1 (or the pseudogene TRBV3-2) with TRBJ1-4; 8 positions agree with TRBD1. The CDR3 runs 16 residues. V shed 1 base, J shed 8 bases, and the junction held 9 bases outside the gene matches. The germline V gene has CDR1 LGHDT and CDR2 YNNKEL (reference sequence).

The chain carries TRBV3-1 (or the pseudogene TRBV3-2) and TRBJ1-5; TRBD1 agrees at 7 bases. Germline V gene data show CDR1 as LGHDT and CDR2 as YNNKEL (reference sequence). There are 14 residues in the CDR3. V shed 10 bases and J 0 bases; nucleotides not matched to a gene: 6. The CDR3 spells CAIEGTDSNQPQHF. In nucleotides, the CDR3 is TGTGCCATAGAAGGGACAGATAGCAATCAGCCCCAGCATTTT.

The chain uses TRBV5-1 and TRBJ1-4; TRBD1 aligns across 9 bases. J lost 12 bases, V lost 4 bases, and 10 bases had no gene match. This CDR3 spans 14 amino acids. Germline V CDR1 and CDR2: SGHRS, YFSETQ. The CDR3 spells CASSRGQGGRELFF. The CDR3 region has the DNA TGCGCCAGCAGCCGGGGACAGGGAGGCAGGGAACTGTTTTTT.

This chain connects TRBV2 to TRBJ1-4; 10 bases fit TRBD1. V trimming: 7 bases; J trimming: 5 bases; junction bases outside the gene matches: 4. Germline CDR1 and CDR2: SNHLY and FYNNEI. The CDR3 covers 14 residues. CDR3 protein: CASIKDRGNEKLFF. DNA for the CDR3: TGTGCCAGCATCAAGGACAGGGGGAATGAAAAACTGTTTTTT. Based on the CDR3 plus reference TRBV2 and TRBJ1-4, the full variable domain is EPEVTQTPSHQVTQMGQEVILRCVPISNHLYFYWYRQILGQKVEFLVSFYNNEISEKSEIFDDQFSVERPDGSNFTLKIRSTKLEDSAMYFCASIKDRGNEKLFFGSGTQLSVL.

This chain joins TRBV6-1 and TRBJ2-7; no definite D call. Germline assignment: CDR1 MNHNS and CDR2 SASEGT. V was trimmed by 1 base and J by 4 bases, leaving 8 bases between them. The length of the CDR3 is 13 residues. The CDR3 region has the DNA TGTGCCAGCAGTGAAGTACAGCTTTACGAGCAGTACGTC. Its translation: CASSEVQLYEQYV.

The rearrangement links TRBV18 to TRBJ2-2; TRBD2 matches 12 bases. The junction had 4 bases not matched to a gene; V was cut back by 0 bases and J by 8 bases. Germline-derived CDR1 and CDR2 are KGHSH and LQKENI. The CDR3 has 16 amino acids. The CDR3 DNA follows: TGTGCCAGCTCACCACCAGGACTAGCGGGGACGGGGGAGCTGTTTTTT. Translated: CASSPPGLAGTGELFF.

This chain uses TRBV5-1 with TRBJ1-5; 9 bases match TRBD1. Unmatched junction bases numbered 6, after V lost 0 bases and J lost 5 bases. In germline, CDR1 is SGHRS, CDR2 YFSETQ. The length of the CDR3 is 16 residues. CDR3 loop: CASSLGLGTGYQPQHF. In DNA, the CDR3 is TGCGCCAGCAGCTTGGGACTCGGGACAGGGTATCAGCCCCAGCATTTT.

This chain links TRBV7-2 with TRBJ1-6, with 8 nucleotides matching TRBD1. The CDR3 has 14 amino acids. V shed 3 bases, J shed 7 bases, and the junction held 2 bases outside the gene matches. The germline V gene encodes CDR1 SGHTA and CDR2 FQGNSA. CDR3 region: CASSFRQGNSPLHF. The CDR3 nucleotides are TGTGCCAGCAGCTTTCGACAGGGGAATTCACCCCTCCACTTT. The full variable domain, its missing parts supplied by reference TRBV7-2 and TRBJ1-6, is GAGVSQSPSNKVTEKGKDVELRCDPISGHTALYWYRQSLGQGLEFLIYFQGNSAPDKSGLPSDRFSAERTGGSVSTLTIQRTQQEDSAVYLCASSFRQGNSPLHFGNGTRLTVT.

The sample holds a few counts of this clone. The J gene is TRBJ1-5, the V gene TRBV24-1; the D gene is possibly TRBD1 (6 bases). Germline loops: CDR1 KGHDR, CDR2 SFDVKD. The CDR3 extends over 17 amino acids. Trimming shortened V by 2 bases and J by 0 bases, and 13 bases separated the two germline ends. The CDR3 is CATSDSQGLGSNQPQHF. CDR3 bases: TGTGCCACCAGTGATTCTCAGGGGCTGGGTAGCAATCAGCCCCAGCATTTT.

The chain links TRBV7-9 to TRBJ1-5; D remains ambiguous. The CDR3 is 14 amino acids. V lost 1 base, J lost 3 bases, and 7 bases lay in between. The germline V gene encodes CDR1 SEHNR and CDR2 FQNEAQ (reference sequence). Here the CDR3 reads CASSLDSTNQPQHF. CDR3 DNA: TGTGCCAGCAGCTTAGACAGTACCAATCAGCCCCAGCATTTT.

This rearrangement joins TRBV3-1 (or the pseudogene TRBV3-2) to TRBJ1-1; 7 bases are a match to TRBD1. CDR1 LGHDT and CDR2 YNNKEL come from the germline V gene (reference sequence). J gave up 0 bases and V 0 bases, and 7 bases lay outside the gene matches. The CDR3 covers 17 residues. In nucleotides, the CDR3 is TGTGCCAGCAGCCAAGAAACCGGGACAGCTATGAACACTGAAGCTTTCTTT. This translates into CASSQETGTAMNTEAFF.